This T cell receptor beta chain was captured by sequencing in a study of blood T cell repertoires in COVID-19. Study background: The United States, Italy and Spain provided the acute and convalescent COVID-19 samples. PBMCs, B-cell-depleted T cells, or T cells were the source of the cDNA or gDNA that made up the material.

Per the study methods: Reference gene primers were amplified, and this amplification served to estimate nucleated cell counts. Assay used: immunoSEQ multiplex PCR; TCRdb lists only in-frame clones, some missing. V and J calls plus clone size are reproduced from that table; the DNA served to infer D and trimming. The sample lists some 230,000 clones; roughly 90% were seen once. In germline, CDR1 is LGHNT, CDR2 FRNRAP. This CDR3 spans 13 amino acids. V lost 1 base to trimming and J lost 8 bases; unmatched junction nucleotides: 3. The clonotype originates from a man aged 30 to 39 who had recovered from COVID-19. Specimen: peripheral blood. This chain joins TRBV12-5 and TRBJ1-2; 8 bases agree with TRBD1. The CDR3 region is CASGLGTGKGYTF. The CDR3 region has the DNA TGTGCTAGTGGTTTGGGGACAGGGAAAGGCTACACCTTC.